The 3 T cell receptor beta chains reported below all come from one sample, sequenced in a study of patients and donors after allogeneic stem cell transplantation. Each CDR3 protein is one row after TCRdb ran MiXCR on the RT-PCR reads. The sample holds fewer than 13,000 distinct CDR3 sequences, roughly 21% seen once. The sample taken for sequencing was blood, either unsorted or a sorted T cell fraction (not recorded which). The receptors stem from a human donor who was either an allogeneic HSCT recipient or a stem cell or donor lymphocyte infusion donor (not recorded which). It is not recorded whose cells these are; they may come from a transplant donor.

There are many counts of this clonotype. V usage is TRBV12-3 or TRBV12-4 and J usage is TRBJ1-5, with a weak D call TRBD1 (5 bases). The CDR3 has 14 amino acids. The V gene lost 6 bases and the J gene lost 1 base, with 10 bases spanning the gap. The CDR3 is CASSPEGSNQPQHF. The CDR3 DNA reads as TGTGCCAGCAGCCCCGAGGGGAGCAATCAGCCCCAGCATTTT.

This clonotype was counted at least ten times. The chain employs TRBV6-5 and TRBJ1-3, with a tentative D call TRBD1 (5 bases). Germline V gene lookup returns CDR1 MNHEY and CDR2 SVGAGI. V lost 2 bases and J lost 4, with 9 bases in between. The CDR3 spans 14 residues. CDR3 bases: TGTGCCAGCAGTTACAGGGGCTCCGGAAACACCATATATTTT. Its translation is CASSYRGSGNTIYF.

DNA for the CDR3: TGCGCCAGCAGCCAGGGACATTCGACAAACTATGGCTACACCTTC. Its protein is CASSQGHSTNYGYTF. The chain has TRBV4-3 and TRBJ1-2, with D possibly TRBD1 on 6 matching bases. Trimming took 3 bases from V and 2 from J, leaving 13 bases between them. Germline lookup yields CDR1 LGHNA and CDR2 YSLEER. This CDR3 region has 15 residues.